The 26 T cell receptor beta chains presented below share a single source sample, sequenced in a study of shared clonotypes between healthy human individuals. Clones were sequenced by immunoSEQ multiplex PCR, and TCRdb holds only the in-frame ones, with some missing. The table shows millions of clones, with approximately 95% occurring only once. Material for sequencing was naive CD4+ T cells from PBMCs. As to subset: CD45RA+ positively selected. The receptors shown here come from a man younger than 35 in good health. Some clones in this sample may be carry-over from other donors' samples.

Comment on this clone: Other DNA sequences in the sample encode the same CDR3. The chain uses TRBV29-1 and TRBJ2-1; D gene uncertain. Per the germline V gene, CDR1 is SQVTM and CDR2 is ANQGSEA. The CDR3 is 11 residues long. With 7 bases removed from V and 4 bases from J, the gap between germline ends came to 8 bases. In DNA, the CDR3 is TGCAGCGCTGACACTTACAATGAGCAGTTCTTC. Residues: CSADTYNEQFF.

V gene TRBV28 combines with J gene TRBJ2-2; a possible D gene is TRBD1 (6 bases). Trimming removed 6 bases from V and 5 bases from J, with 16 bases in between. This CDR3 has 15 residues. CDR1 is MDHEN and CDR2 is SYDVKM in the germline V gene. CDR3 in amino acids: CASSPPVQGTGELFF. DNA for the CDR3: TGTGCCAGCAGCCCCCCCGTCCAGGGGACCGGGGAGCTGTTTTTT.

This clone was observed a handful of times. Other DNA sequences in the same sample also yield this CDR3. This CDR3 reads CASRDRINQPQHF. For the CDR3, the DNA is TGTGCCAGCAGGGACAGGATCAATCAGCCCCAGCATTTT. The chain is built from TRBV27 and TRBJ1-5, with 7 bases matching TRBD1. The ends lost 6 bases at V and 3 bases at J; junction bases unmatched: 2. Looked up from germline, CDR1 is MNHEY and CDR2 is SMNVEV (reference sequence). The CDR3 loop spans 13 amino acids.

Written as DNA, the CDR3 is TGTGCCAGCAGCTTGGCCTTGGGGGTAAGCAATCAGCCCCAGCATTTT. It encodes CASSLALGVSNQPQHF. This chain joins TRBV5-8 and TRBJ1-5, with D possibly being TRBD1 (5 bases). The CDR3 has 16 residues. The V end was cut by 0 bases, the J end by 1 base, with 11 bases between. Germline V gene sequence: CDR1 SGHTS, CDR2 YDEGEE.

V gene TRBV9 combines with J gene TRBJ2-1; 16 bases are shared with TRBD2. The CDR3 contains 19 residues. The germline V gene encodes CDR1 SGDLS and CDR2 YYNGEE. V trimming: 0 bases; J trimming: 6 bases; junction bases outside the gene matches: 9. CDR3 sequence reads: CASSVATGLAGGNANEQFF. The DNA of the CDR3 is TGTGCCAGCAGCGTAGCTACGGGACTAGCGGGAGGGAACGCCAATGAGCAGTTCTTC.

The chain uses TRBV7-9 and TRBJ2-1; 11 positions agree with TRBD2. CDR3 length: 16 residues. The germline V gene has CDR1 SEHNR and CDR2 FQNEAQ (reference sequence). J gave up 5 bases and V 1 base, and 4 bases lay outside the gene matches. This CDR3 is CASSLVAGGPDNEQFF. CDR3 bases: TGTGCCAGCAGCTTAGTAGCGGGAGGGCCAGACAATGAGCAGTTCTTC.

The chain recombines TRBV11-2 with TRBJ2-3, with D possibly TRBD1 on 5 matching bases. There are 16 residues in the CDR3. Trimming removed 2 bases from V and 8 bases from J, with 20 bases in between. The V gene's germline CDR1 is SGHAT and CDR2 FQNNGV. The CDR3 protein is CASSLYTGDQIATQYF. CDR3 in DNA: TGTGCCAGCAGCTTATATACAGGAGACCAGATTGCTACGCAGTATTTT. Drawing the rest from reference TRBV11-2 and TRBJ2-3, the complete variable domain is EAGVAQSPRYKIIEKRQSVAFWCNPISGHATLYWYQQILGQGPKLLIQFQNNGVVDDSQLPKDRFSAERLKGVDSTLKIQPAKLEDSAVYLCASSLYTGDQIATQYFGPGTRLTVL.

The chain carries TRBV21-1 and TRBJ2-7. TRBV21-1 is annotated as a pseudogene. CDR3 length: 15 amino acids. The CDR3, as DNA: TGTGCCAGCAGCCAATCCCGGGACCGTTCCTACGAGCAGTACTTC. Translated: CASSQSRDRSYEQYF.

Comment on this clone: The sample carries other DNA sequences with the same CDR3. This chain uses TRBV7-2 with TRBJ2-3, with unresolved D. Per germline, CDR1 SGHTA and CDR2 FQGNSA. Trimming took 0 bases from V and 6 from J, leaving 4 bases between them. The CDR3 length is 12 residues. CDR3 sequence reads: CASSLAVDTQYF. The CDR3 DNA follows: TGTGCCAGCAGCTTAGCGGTGGATACGCAGTATTTT.

The rearrangement links TRBV9 to TRBJ2-2, with TRBD1 matching over 12 bases. J gave up 4 bases and V 3 bases, and 7 bases lay outside the gene matches. CDR3 size: 17 residues. In germline, CDR1 is SGDLS, CDR2 YYNGEE. The DNA of the CDR3 is TGTGCCAGCAGCGCCAACTTGGGACAGGGGGCCACCGGGGAGCTGTTTTTT. It is translated as CASSANLGQGATGELFF.

The chain combines TRBV28 with TRBJ2-3; no clear D. Germline values: CDR1 MDHEN, CDR2 SYDVKM. Trimming removed 2 bases from V and 1 base from J, with 7 bases in between. CDR3 length equals 14 residues. The CDR3 spells CASSLDLRTDTQYF. The CDR3, as DNA: TGTGCCAGCAGTTTAGACCTGCGCACAGATACGCAGTATTTT.

The V call is TRBV28, the J call TRBJ2-2, with TRBD2 identical over 9 bases. This CDR3 has 15 residues. Trimming at V came to 9 bases and at J to 4 bases, leaving 9 bases not matched to a gene. The germline V gene encodes CDR1 MDHEN and CDR2 SYDVKM. The CDR3 region is CASLGAGGGTGELFF. CDR3 in DNA: TGTGCCAGTCTCGGAGCGGGGGGTGGCACCGGGGAGCTGTTTTTT.

The chain carries TRBV2 and TRBJ1-1; D might be TRBD1 (5 bases). Germline V CDR1 and CDR2: SNHLY, FYNNEI. The CDR3 covers 12 residues. Trimming took 11 bases from V and 4 from J, leaving 14 bases between them. CDR3 nucleotide sequence: TGTGCCCTGGGGGGGGGAGCCACTGAAGCTTTCTTT. Translation gives CALGGGATEAFF.

The chain employs TRBV11-1 and TRBJ1-1; D unclear. V lost 7 bases and J lost 4, with 13 bases in between. Germline CDR1 SGHAT, CDR2 FQDESV (reference sequence). This CDR3 is built from 13 residues. The CDR3 nucleotides read TGTGCCAGCACCAGAATCGGCCCCACTGAAGCTTTCTTT. Translated, it gives CASTRIGPTEAFF.

In nucleotides, the CDR3 is TGTGCCAGCAGCTTAACTTGGAAGGGGGAGCTGTTTTTT. Translating gives CASSLTWKGELFF. The gene calls are TRBV7-3 and TRBJ2-2; D gene uncertain. The germline gives CDR1 SGHTA, CDR2 FQGTGA. The CDR3 has 13 residues. With 0 bases removed from V and 8 bases from J, the gap between germline ends came to 7 bases.

This chain joins TRBV6-1 and TRBJ1-1; a weak D match, TRBD1 (6 bases). V gave up 6 bases and J gave up 3 bases, with 17 bases separating them. The germline gives CDR1 MNHNS, CDR2 SASEGT. The CDR3 length is 15 residues. The CDR3 coding sequence is TGTGCCAGCAGGAGAAGGGGGGGGTCGGACACTGAAGCTTTCTTT. This sequence encodes CASRRRGGSDTEAFF.

The rearrangement joins TRBV6-6 to TRBJ2-3, with a weak D call TRBD2 (6 bases). Trimming removed 6 bases at V and 0 bases at J, with 10 bases between. This CDR3 region has 14 residues. Germline CDR1 and CDR2: MNHNY and SVGAGI (reference sequence). The CDR3 spells CASRMEGSTDTQYF. The CDR3 nucleotides read TGTGCCAGCAGGATGGAGGGTAGCACAGATACGCAGTATTTT.

The chain combines TRBV30 with TRBJ2-6; D ambiguous. Between the trimmed V and J ends, which lost 2 bases and 0 bases, there was a span of 11 bases. In germline, CDR1 is GTSNPN, CDR2 SVGIG (reference sequence). The CDR3 runs 16 residues. The CDR3 sequence is CAWSPMGRSGANVLTF. The CDR3 DNA reads as TGTGCCTGGAGTCCTATGGGTCGCTCTGGGGCCAACGTCCTGACTTTC.

The chain is built from TRBV6-6 and TRBJ2-5; 7 bases align to TRBD1. CDR3 length: 15 residues. V lost 5 bases and J lost 4; bases outside the gene matches: 10. The V gene's germline CDR1 is MNHNY and CDR2 SVGAGI (reference sequence). The CDR3 coding sequence is TGTGCCAGCAGTGTCGGACAGGTAGAAGCAGAGACCCAGTACTTC. Translating it yields CASSVGQVEAETQYF.

With respect to this clone: This CDR3 is also generated by other DNA sequences in the sample. J is TRBJ1-1 and V is TRBV7-3; D is perhaps TRBD1 (5 bases). The germline V and J ends were trimmed by 8 bases and 0 bases, with 10 bases remaining between them. The CDR3 extends over 13 amino acids. The V gene's germline CDR1 is SGHTA and CDR2 FQGTGA. The CDR3 sequence: CASRSGLNTEAFF. The CDR3 bases are TGTGCCAGCCGCTCAGGGCTGAACACTGAAGCTTTCTTT.

This clone was seen only once. The same CDR3 arises from other DNA sequences in this sample as well. The CDR3 loop is CASSLRQGYEQYF. Written as DNA, the CDR3 is TGTGCCAGCAGCTTACGTCAGGGTTACGAGCAGTACTTC. The chain uses TRBV7-3 and TRBJ2-7; D may be TRBD1 (5 bases). CDR1 SGHTA and CDR2 FQGTGA come from the germline V gene. V was trimmed by 2 bases and J by 4 bases, leaving 9 bases between them. The CDR3 extends over 13 amino acids.

This chain connects TRBV4-2 to TRBJ1-1, with D hard to call. V lost 3 bases and J lost 0, with 11 bases in between. This CDR3 is 15 amino acids long. CDR1 is LGHNA, CDR2 YNFKEQ, per germline. CDR3: CASSHDGLLNTEAFF. The CDR3, as DNA: TGTGCCAGCAGCCACGACGGACTGCTGAACACTGAAGCTTTCTTT.

The chain couples TRBV4-1 to TRBJ1-3; unclear D gene. V shed 4 bases and J shed 0 bases, with 25 bases lying between them. Germline V gene data show CDR1 as MGHRA and CDR2 as YSYEKL. The CDR3 is 20 amino acids. The CDR3 reads CASSLFIWASRSYSGNTIYF. The DNA of the CDR3 is TGCGCCAGCAGCCTCTTCATCTGGGCAAGCCGGTCCTACTCTGGAAACACCATATATTTT.

The rearrangement joins TRBV2 to TRBJ2-1, with D possibly TRBD2 on 6 matching bases. V lost 3 bases and J 5 bases, leaving 14 bases between the germline ends. Germline CDR1 SNHLY, CDR2 FYNNEI. This CDR3 contains 15 residues. The CDR3 DNA sequence: TGTGCCAGCAGTGAGTCCAGCGGGTTCGACAATGAGCAGTTCTTC. Amino acids: CASSESSGFDNEQFF.

This rearrangement joins TRBV18 to TRBJ2-2, with a tentative D call TRBD2 (6 bases). V shed 6 bases and J shed 2 bases, with 19 bases lying between them. CDR3 size: 17 residues. CDR1 and CDR2 (germline): KGHSH, LQKENI. In nucleotides, the CDR3 is TGTGCCAGCTCCCCTCCTGGGACGGGACTTAACACCGGGGAGCTGTTTTTT. Translated: CASSPPGTGLNTGELFF.

The chain uses TRBV6-5 and TRBJ1-2; D may be TRBD1 (6 bases). V shed 4 bases and J shed 4 bases, with 16 bases lying between them. Germline-derived CDR1 and CDR2 are MNHEY and SVGAGI. The CDR3 loop spans 15 amino acids. The chain's CDR3 is CASSSRRQGSYGYTF. CDR3 in DNA: TGTGCCAGCAGTTCGCGGAGGCAGGGGTCCTATGGCTACACCTTC.